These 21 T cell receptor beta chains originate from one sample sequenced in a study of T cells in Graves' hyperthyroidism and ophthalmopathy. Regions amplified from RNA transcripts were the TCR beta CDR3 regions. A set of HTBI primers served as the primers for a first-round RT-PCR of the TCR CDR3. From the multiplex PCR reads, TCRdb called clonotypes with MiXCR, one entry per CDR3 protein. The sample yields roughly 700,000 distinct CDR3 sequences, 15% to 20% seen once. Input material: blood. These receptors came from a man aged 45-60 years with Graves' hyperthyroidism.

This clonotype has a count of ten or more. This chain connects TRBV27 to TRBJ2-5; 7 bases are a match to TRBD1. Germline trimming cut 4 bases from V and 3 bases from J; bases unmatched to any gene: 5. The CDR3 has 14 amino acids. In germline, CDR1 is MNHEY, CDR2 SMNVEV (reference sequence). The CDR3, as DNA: TGTGCCAGCAGTTCACTCACAGGGGAAGAGACCCAGTACTTC. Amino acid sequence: CASSSLTGEETQYF.

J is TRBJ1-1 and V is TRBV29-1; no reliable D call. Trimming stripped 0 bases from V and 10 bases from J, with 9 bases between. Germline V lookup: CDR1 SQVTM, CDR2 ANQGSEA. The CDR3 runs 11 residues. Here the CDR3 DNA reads TGCAGCGTTGAAGATTTAGGAGGAGCTTTCTTT. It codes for CSVEDLGGAFF.

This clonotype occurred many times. The CDR3 loop reads CASSQDPRNSGTEAFF. In DNA form, the CDR3 reads TGTGCCAGCAGTCAGGATCCGAGGAATTCGGGGACTGAAGCTTTCTTT. This chain connects TRBV2 to TRBJ1-1; D call uncertain. Germline V gene data show CDR1 as SNHLY and CDR2 as FYNNEI. The CDR3 extends over 16 amino acids. V dropped 5 bases and J dropped 5 bases, with 21 bases sitting between them.

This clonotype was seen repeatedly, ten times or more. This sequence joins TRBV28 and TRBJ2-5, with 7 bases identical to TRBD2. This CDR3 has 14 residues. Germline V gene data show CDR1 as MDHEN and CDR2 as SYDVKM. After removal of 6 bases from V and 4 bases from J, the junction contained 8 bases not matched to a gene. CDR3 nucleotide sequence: TGTGCCAGCAGGTCCGGGACTACTCGAGAGACCCAGTACTTC. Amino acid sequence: CASRSGTTRETQYF.

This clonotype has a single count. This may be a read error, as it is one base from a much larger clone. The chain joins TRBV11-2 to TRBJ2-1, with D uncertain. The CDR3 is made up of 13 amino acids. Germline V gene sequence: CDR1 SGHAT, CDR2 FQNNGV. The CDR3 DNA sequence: TGTGCCAGCAGCACCCAGGATCACAATGAGAAGTTCTTC. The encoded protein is CASSTQDHNEKFF.

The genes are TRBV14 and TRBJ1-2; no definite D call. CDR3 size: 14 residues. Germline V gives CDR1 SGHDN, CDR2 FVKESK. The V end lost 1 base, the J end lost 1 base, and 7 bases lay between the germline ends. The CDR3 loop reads CASSQGLYNYGYTF. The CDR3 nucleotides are TGTGCCAGCAGCCAAGGGTTGTATAACTATGGCTACACCTTC.

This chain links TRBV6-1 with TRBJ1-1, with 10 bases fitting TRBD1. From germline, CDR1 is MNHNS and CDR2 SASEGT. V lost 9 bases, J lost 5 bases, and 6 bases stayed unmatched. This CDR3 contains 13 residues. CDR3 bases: TGTGCCAGTGACAGGGGGCGCCGGACTGAAGCTTTCTTT. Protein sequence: CASDRGRRTEAFF.

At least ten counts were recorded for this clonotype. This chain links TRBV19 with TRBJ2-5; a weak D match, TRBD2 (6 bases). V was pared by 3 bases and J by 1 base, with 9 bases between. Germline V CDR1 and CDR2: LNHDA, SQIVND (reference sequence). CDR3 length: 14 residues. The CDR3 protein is CASSITGVQETQYF. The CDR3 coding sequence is TGTGCCAGTAGTATTACGGGGGTCCAAGAGACCCAGTACTTC.

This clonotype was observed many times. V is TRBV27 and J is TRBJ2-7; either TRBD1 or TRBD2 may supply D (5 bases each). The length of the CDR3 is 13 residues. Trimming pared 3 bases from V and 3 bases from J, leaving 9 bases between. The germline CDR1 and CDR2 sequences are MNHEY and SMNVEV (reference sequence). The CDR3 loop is CASSLGVFYEQYF. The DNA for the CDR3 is TGTGCCAGCAGTTTGGGGGTGTTCTACGAGCAGTACTTC.

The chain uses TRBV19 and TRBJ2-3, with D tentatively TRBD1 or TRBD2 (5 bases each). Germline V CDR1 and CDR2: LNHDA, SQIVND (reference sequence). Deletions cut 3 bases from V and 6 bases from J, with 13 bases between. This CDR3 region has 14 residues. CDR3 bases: TGTGCCAGTAGTATGTGGGGGAATACCGATACGCAGTATTTT. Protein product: CASSMWGNTDTQYF.

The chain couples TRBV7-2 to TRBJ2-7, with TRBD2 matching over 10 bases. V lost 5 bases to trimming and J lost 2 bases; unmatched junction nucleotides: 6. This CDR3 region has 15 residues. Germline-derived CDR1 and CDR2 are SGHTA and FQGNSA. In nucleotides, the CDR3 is TGTGCCAGCAGCCTTCAAGCGGGAGGGCCCTACGAGCAGTACTTC. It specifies CASSLQAGGPYEQYF.

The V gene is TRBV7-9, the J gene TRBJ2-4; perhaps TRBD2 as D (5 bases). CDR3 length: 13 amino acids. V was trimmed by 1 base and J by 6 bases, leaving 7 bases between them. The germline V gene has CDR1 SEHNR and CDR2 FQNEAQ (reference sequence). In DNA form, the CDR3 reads TGTGCCAGCAGCTTAGAGGACTCAAACATTCAGTACTTC. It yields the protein CASSLEDSNIQYF.

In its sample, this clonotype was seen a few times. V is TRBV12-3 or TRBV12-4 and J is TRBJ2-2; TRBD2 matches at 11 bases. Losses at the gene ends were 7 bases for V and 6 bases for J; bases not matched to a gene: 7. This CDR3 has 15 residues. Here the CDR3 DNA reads TGTGCCAGCATTGGGACTAGCGGAGCACCCGGGGAGCTGTTTTTT. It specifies CASIGTSGAPGELFF.

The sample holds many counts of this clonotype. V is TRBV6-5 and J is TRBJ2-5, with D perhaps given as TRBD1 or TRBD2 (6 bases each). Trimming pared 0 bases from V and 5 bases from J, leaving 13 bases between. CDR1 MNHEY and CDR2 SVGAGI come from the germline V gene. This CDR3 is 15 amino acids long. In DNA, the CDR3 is TGTGCCAGCAGTTACTCCCCGGGGGCCAGGGAGACCCAGTACTTC. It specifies CASSYSPGARETQYF.

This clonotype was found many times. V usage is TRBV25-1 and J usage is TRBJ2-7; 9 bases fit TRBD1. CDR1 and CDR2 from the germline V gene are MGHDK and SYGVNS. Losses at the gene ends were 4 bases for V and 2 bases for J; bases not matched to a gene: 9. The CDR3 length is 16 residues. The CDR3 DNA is TGTGCCAGCAGTGGAGCGACAGGGGGACCCGCCTACGAGCAGTACTTC. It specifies CASSGATGGPAYEQYF.

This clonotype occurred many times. The CDR3 reads CASSLAGDEQYF. CDR3 in DNA: TGTGCCAGCAGCTTAGCTGGGGACGAGCAGTACTTC. The genes are TRBV7-9 and TRBJ2-7; D gene unclear. The CDR3 has 12 residues. Per the germline V gene, CDR1 is SEHNR and CDR2 is FQNEAQ (reference sequence). With 0 bases removed from V and 5 bases from J, the gap between germline ends came to 5 bases.

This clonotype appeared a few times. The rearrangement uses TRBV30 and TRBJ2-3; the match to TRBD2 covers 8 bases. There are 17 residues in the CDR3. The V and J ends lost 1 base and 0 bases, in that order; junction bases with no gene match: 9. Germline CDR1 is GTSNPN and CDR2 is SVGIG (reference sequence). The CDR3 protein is CAWSGWDSGTSTDTQYF. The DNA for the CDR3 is TGTGCCTGGAGTGGGTGGGATAGCGGGACTAGCACAGATACGCAGTATTTT. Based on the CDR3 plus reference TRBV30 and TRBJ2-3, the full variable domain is SQTIHQWPATLVQPVGSPLSLECTVEGTSNPNLYWYRQAAGRGLQLLFYSVGIGQISSEVPQNLSASRPQDRQFILSSKKLLLSDSGFYLCAWSGWDSGTSTDTQYFGPGTRLTVL.

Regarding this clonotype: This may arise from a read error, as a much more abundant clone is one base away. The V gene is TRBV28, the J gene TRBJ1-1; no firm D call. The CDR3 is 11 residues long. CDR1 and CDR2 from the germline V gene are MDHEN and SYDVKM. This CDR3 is CVSHRNTEAFF. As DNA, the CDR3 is TGTGTCAGCCATCGGAACACTGAAGCTTTCTTT.

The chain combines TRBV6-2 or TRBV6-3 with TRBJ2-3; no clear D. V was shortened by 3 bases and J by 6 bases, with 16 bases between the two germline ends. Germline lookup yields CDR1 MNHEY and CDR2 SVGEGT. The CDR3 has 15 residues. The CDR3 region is CASSYTVGQFDTQYF. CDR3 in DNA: TGTGCCAGCAGTTATACGGTTGGCCAATTCGATACGCAGTATTTT.

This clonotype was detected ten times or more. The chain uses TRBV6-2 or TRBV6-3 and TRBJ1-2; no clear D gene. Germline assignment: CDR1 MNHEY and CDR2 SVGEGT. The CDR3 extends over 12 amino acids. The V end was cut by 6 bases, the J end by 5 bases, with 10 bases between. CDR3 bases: TGTGCCAGCAGCTTACCGGGGTATGGCTACACCTTC. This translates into CASSLPGYGYTF.

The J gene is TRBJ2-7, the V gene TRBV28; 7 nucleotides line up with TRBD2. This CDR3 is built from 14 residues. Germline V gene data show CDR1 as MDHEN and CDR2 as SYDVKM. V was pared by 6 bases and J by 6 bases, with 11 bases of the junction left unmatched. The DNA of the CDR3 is TGTGCCAGCAGCCTTCGAAGACTAGCCCCCGAGCAGTACTTC. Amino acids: CASSLRRLAPEQYF.